This note documents a single TCR beta chain sequence. Sequencing used immunoSEQ multiplex PCR; TCRdb keeps in-frame clones, though not all of them. The table has fewer than 250,000 clones, more than 75% seen once; the top ten hold nearly 7.5%. The CDR3 length is 14 residues. The ends were cut back, 5 bases at V and 5 bases at J, with 15 bases in the middle. From germline, CDR1 is LNHDA and CDR2 SQIVND (reference sequence). These data originate in a study of blood T cell repertoires in COVID-19. Study as a whole: Material from acute and convalescent COVID-19 was sourced from the United States, Italy and Spain.

Participants' own reports of clinical history determined their cohort assignment. This rearrangement joins TRBV19 to TRBJ1-1, with D hard to call. Sequencing used PBMCs or T cells enriched from blood (not recorded which). This receptor was taken from a woman aged 40 to 50 with acute COVID-19. CDR3 protein: CASSLRNYKTEAFF. The CDR3 DNA reads TGTGCCAGTAGTCTCCGAAACTATAAAACTGAAGCTTTCTTT.